Here is one T cell receptor beta chain with its context. CDR3 length equals 16 residues. Germline V gene lookup returns CDR1 SGDLS and CDR2 YYNGEE. V was pared by 3 bases and J by 5 bases, with 17 bases between. This entry is derived from a study of radiation and T cells in renal cell carcinoma. Assay used: immunoSEQ multiplex PCR; TCRdb lists only in-frame clones, some missing. The table includes fewer than 200,000 clones, 88% detected once. The time point is: blood 4 weeks post-SBRT, at nephrectomy. Documented treatment: 15 Gy SBRT to primary tumor, nephrectomy 4 weeks later. Nephrectomy followed 15 Gy stereotactic body radiation by 4 weeks.

Here the sequenced sample was blood, taken from a patient whose treatment included radiotherapy and nephrectomy. The rearrangement links TRBV9 to TRBJ1-4; D possibly corresponds to TRBD1 (6 bases). The source of this sequence is a woman aged 50 to 60 with renal cell carcinoma. In nucleotides, the CDR3 is TGTGCCAGCAGCGGAGGGACATGGGGAACGAATGAAAAACTGTTTTTT. Its protein is CASSGGTWGTNEKLFF.